This TCR beta chain was found in a study of control samples from healthy donors and cancer patients. Repertoires were generated with immunoSEQ multiplex PCR, while TCRdb's copy carries only in-frame clones and drops some. The sample lists about 110,000 clones, around nine tenths seen once, with 4% to 4.5% in the top ten. This CDR3 has 14 amino acids. Germline V gives CDR1 LNHDA, CDR2 SQIVND (reference sequence). The V and J ends lost 4 bases and 6 bases respectively, with 13 bases between them. The specimen sequenced was blood. The clonotype was recovered from a human donor in good health. The donor label of this sample is uncertain. This sequence joins TRBV19 and TRBJ1-5; D is perhaps TRBD1 (5 bases). The CDR3 nucleotides read TGTGCCAGTAGTACAGGGATCGGGACTCAGCCCCAGCATTTT. Residues: CASSTGIGTQPQHF.